A selection of T cell receptor beta chains follows, all from one sample in a study of blood T cells in healthy people across ages. Each CDR3 protein is one row after TCRdb ran MiXCR on the 5' RACE reads. The sample lists about 1.4 million distinct CDR3 sequences, 59% occurring once. The sample comprised blood. The receptors originated from a man aged 18 to 30 in good health. CDR3s include the opening cysteine and the closing phenylalanine or tryptophan. The D gene is left open where the match is weak. Expanded clones get a size class; other rows say once, few or many, or leave the size out.

clone_size d_call j_call v_call cdr3_aa cdr3_nt
. TRBD1 TRBJ1-2 TRBV28 CVSSLRTTGYGYTF TGTGTCAGCAGTTTAAGAACGACAGGGTATGGCTACACCTTC
. TRBD2 TRBJ2-3 TRBV3-1 CASSQNSGRSDTQYF TGTGCCAGCAGCCAGAATAGCGGGAGGTCAGATACGCAGTATTTT
few . TRBJ2-4 TRBV6-1 CASSEPDGKNIQYF TGTGCCAGCAGTGAACCGGACGGGAAAAACATTCAGTACTTC
. TRBD1 TRBJ1-5 TRBV20-1 CSAGQGGNQPQHF TGCAGTGCCGGACAGGGAGGCAATCAGCCCCAGCATTTT
few . TRBJ2-7 TRBV4-1 CASSPQESGYEQYF TGCGCCAGCAGCCCGCAAGAGTCCGGTTACGAGCAGTACTTC
. . TRBJ2-7 TRBV5-8 CASDSQGYEQYF TGTGCCAGCGACTCTCAGGGGTACGAGCAGTACTTC
. TRBD2 TRBJ2-1 TRBV29-1 CSTAGTSGFTYNEQFF TGCAGCACAGCCGGGACTAGCGGATTCACCTACAATGAGCAGTTCTTC
. . TRBJ2-7 TRBV6-5 CTSREGSVTYNEQYF TGTACCAGCAGGGAAGGGAGCGTCACCTACAATGAGCAGTACTTC
few . TRBJ2-7 TRBV20-1 CSVPVALDPASYEQYF TGCAGTGTACCTGTAGCCCTGGACCCTGCCTCCTACGAGCAGTACTTC
. . TRBJ2-1 TRBV6-1 CASSGSLGDNEQFF TGTGCCAGCAGTGGCAGTCTGGGGGACAATGAGCAGTTCTTC
. . TRBJ1-6 TRBV20-1 CSVRSESYNSPLHF TGCAGTGTTCGCAGCGAGAGCTATAATTCACCCCTCCACTTT
. TRBD1 TRBJ1-4 TRBV9 CASSIGTGNEKLFF TGTGCCAGCAGCATAGGGACAGGGAATGAAAAACTGTTTTTT
. . TRBJ1-3 TRBV7-9 CASSRRVDPSGNTIYF TGTGCCAGCAGCCGAAGAGTTGACCCCTCTGGAAACACCATATATTTT
. TRBD2 TRBJ2-1 TRBV12-3/TRBV12-4 CASRNGGRAVVAYNEQFF TGTGCCAGTCGAAATGGGGGGAGGGCCGTGGTAGCCTACAATGAGCAGTTCTTC
. . TRBJ2-1 TRBV21-1 CASSKVFRGSPPRYNEQFF TGTGCCAGCAGCAAAGTTTTTCGCGGGAGTCCCCCCCGTTACAATGAGCAGTTCTTC
few . TRBJ2-7 TRBV2 CASSDRGGSYEQYF TGTGCCAGCAGTGATCGCGGAGGTTCCTACGAGCAGTACTTC
few TRBD1 TRBJ1-1 TRBV27 CASSSGQGLNTEAFF TGTGCCAGCAGTTCTGGACAGGGATTGAACACTGAAGCTTTCTTT
. . TRBJ2-7 TRBV27 CASSLGGAVGEQYF TGTGCCAGCAGTTTGGGCGGGGCCGTGGGGGAGCAGTACTTC
. TRBD2 TRBJ2-3 TRBV4-2 CASSQKNVLGLDTDTQYF TGTGCCAGCAGCCAAAAGAATGTTCTGGGACTAGATACAGATACGCAGTATTTT
few . TRBJ1-6 TRBV18 CASSPRNEGDSPLHF TGTGCCAGCTCACCAAGAAATGAAGGGGATTCACCCCTCCACTTT
. . TRBJ1-1 TRBV5-1 CASSYDANTEAFF TGCGCCAGCAGTTACGACGCGAACACTGAAGCTTTCTTT
. . TRBJ2-5 TRBV18 CASSPVLPRLRQETQYF TGTGCCAGCTCACCAGTTCTTCCCCGCCTCCGACAAGAGACCCAGTACTTC
. . TRBJ2-7 TRBV14 CASSQFPNYSYEQYF TGTGCCAGCAGCCAATTTCCTAACTACTCCTACGAGCAGTACTTC
few . TRBJ2-5 TRBV12-3/TRBV12-4 CASSFIGRLEQETQYF TGTGCCAGCAGTTTTATTGGCCGCTTGGAACAAGAGACCCAGTACTTC
. . TRBJ1-3 TRBV4-2 CASSQEENTIYF TGTGCCAGCAGCCAAGAGGAAAACACCATATATTTT
. . TRBJ1-2 TRBV7-2 CASSLNVQGKGYTF TGTGCCAGCAGCTTAAATGTCCAGGGAAAGGGCTACACCTTC
. . TRBJ2-7 TRBV28 CASSSGPFDEQYF TGTGCCAGCAGTTCTGGACCGTTCGACGAGCAGTACTTC
few TRBD1 TRBJ1-2 TRBV29-1 CSVERDRLPRYGYTF TGCAGCGTTGAAAGGGACAGGCTTCCCCGCTATGGCTACACCTTC
. . TRBJ2-1 TRBV20-1 CSARARTADSYNEQFF TGCAGTGCTAGAGCTCGGACAGCGGACTCCTACAATGAGCAGTTCTTC